Following are 5 T cell receptor beta chains from one sample sequenced in a study of OX40 agonist ivuxolimab in advanced cancers. Using immunoSEQ multiplex PCR, the repertoire was profiled, and TCRdb retains in-frame clones only, with some absent. In the table there are approximately 99,000 clones, roughly 95% of which are singletons. Sample: CD4+ or CD8+ T cells sorted from blood, taken in a trial of the OX40 agonist ivuxolimab. The receptors shown here come from an adult with an advanced solid tumor such as melanoma, head and neck, liver or kidney cancer.

The chain is built from TRBV9 and TRBJ2-7; 8 bases map to TRBD1. Per germline, CDR1 SGDLS and CDR2 YYNGEE. The V and J ends lost 4 bases and 1 base, in that order; junction bases with no gene match: 7. The length of the CDR3 is 15 residues. CDR3 residues: CASSLGQGPSYEQYF. CDR3 nucleotide sequence: TGTGCCAGCAGCCTTGGACAGGGCCCTTCCTACGAGCAGTACTTC.

The chain recombines TRBV18 with TRBJ2-7; 8 bases are a match to TRBD1. The CDR3 length is 14 residues. CDR1 and CDR2 (germline): KGHSH, LQKENI. V lost 3 bases and J lost 5; bases outside the gene matches: 6. In nucleotides, the CDR3 is TGTGCCAGCTCACCCGGGACAGGATTCAACGAGCAGTACTTC. Its translation is CASSPGTGFNEQYF.

The V and J genes are TRBV15 and TRBJ2-1, with 8 nucleotides matching TRBD1. The V segment lost 1 base and the J segment 6 bases; nucleotides outside the gene matches: 2. The CDR3 extends over 14 amino acids. Germline CDR1 is LNHNV and CDR2 is YYDKDF (reference sequence). The CDR3 sequence is CATSRVGQGNEQFF. The CDR3, as DNA: TGTGCCACCAGCAGAGTTGGACAGGGCAATGAGCAGTTCTTC. The full variable domain, completed using reference TRBV15 and TRBJ2-1, is DAMVIQNPRYQVTQFGKPVTLSCSQTLNHNVMYWYQQKSSQAPKLLFHYYDKDFNNEADTPDNFQSRRPNTSFCFLDIRSPGLGDTAMYLCATSRVGQGNEQFFGPGTRLTVL.

The V and J genes are TRBV28 and TRBJ2-3; 11 bases are shared with TRBD2. Germline V CDR1 and CDR2: MDHEN, SYDVKM. This CDR3 has 17 residues. Trimming cost V 8 bases and J 1 base; bases outside gene matches: 11. CDR3 DNA sequence: TGTGCCAGCCGTTCCTCGGGACTAGCGGACCGCACAGATACGCAGTATTTT. Protein product: CASRSSGLADRTDTQYF. Complete variable domain (other parts from reference TRBV28 and TRBJ2-3): DVKVTQSSRYLVKRTGEKVFLECVQDMDHENMFWYRQDPGLGLRLIYFSYDVKMKEKGDIPEGYSVSREKKERFSLILESASTNQTSMYLCASRSSGLADRTDTQYFGPGTRLTVL.

The chain carries TRBV6-1 and TRBJ2-7; D is uncertain. Trimming stripped 11 bases from V and 3 bases from J, with 20 bases between. Germline assignment: CDR1 MNHNS and CDR2 SASEGT. The CDR3 sequence is 14 residues long. The CDR3 nucleotides read TGTGCCGGCACCCGACCATACGGGCTCTACGAGCAGTACTTC. Translating it yields CAGTRPYGLYEQYF.